This T cell receptor beta chain was recovered during a study of type 1 regulatory T cells (dated by TCRdb to the early 2020s). For context, the study as a whole: An in vitro protocol by which a Tr1-enriched, alloantigen-specific CD4 T cell product named T-allo10 was generated was characterized in the study. T-allo10 was being evaluated clinically in patients with hematological malignancies who were receiving allogeneic hematopoietic stem cell transplantation.

About this clonotype itself: Its specific antigen is unknown. Base qualities are not provided; no much larger clone lies one nucleotide away.

TCRdb shows the sequencer as Illumina MiSeq. TCRdb applied fastp at Q25 and MiXCR to the public reads, then kept only in-frame beta chains. A single entry per CDR3 protein holds the most common genes and DNA from its merged rows. The sample table records approximately 97,000 distinct CDR3 sequences; 25% to 40% of these occur just once. The ten largest clonotypes hold around 2.2% of the sample. Per the germline V gene, SGDLS is the CDR1 and YYNGEE is the CDR2. Measured from the cysteine to the phenylalanine, the CDR3 is 13 residues long. Kept here is only the CDR3 DNA, which spans 39 bases and is read in frame from base 1. V loses 4 bases, J loses 3 bases, and the germline ends lie 10 bases apart.

The sequencing input was CD4+ T cells, either the whole sample or a sorted fraction (not recorded which). The origin of this receptor is a human donor in good health. Recombination joined TRBV9 with TRBJ1-1; no D gene call is confident. The bases are TGTGCCAGCAGCCCGCCGGTACACACTGAAGCTTTCTTT. This gives the protein CASSPPVHTEAFF.